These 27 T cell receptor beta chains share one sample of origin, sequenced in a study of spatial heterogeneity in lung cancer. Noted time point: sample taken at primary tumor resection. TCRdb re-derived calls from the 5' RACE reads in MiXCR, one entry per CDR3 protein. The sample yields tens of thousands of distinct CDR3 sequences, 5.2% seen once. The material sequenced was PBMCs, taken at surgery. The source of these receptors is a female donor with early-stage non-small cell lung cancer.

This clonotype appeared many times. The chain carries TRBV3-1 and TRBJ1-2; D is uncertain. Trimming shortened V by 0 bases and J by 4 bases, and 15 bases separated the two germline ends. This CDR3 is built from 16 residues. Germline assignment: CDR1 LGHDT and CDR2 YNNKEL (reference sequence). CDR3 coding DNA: TGTGCCAGCAGCCAAGATCTAACTTTCGGGAGCTATGGCTACACCTTC. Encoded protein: CASSQDLTFGSYGYTF. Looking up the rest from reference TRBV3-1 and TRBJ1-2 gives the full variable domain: DTAVSQTPKYLVTQMGNDKSIKCEQNLGHDTMYWYKQDSKKFLKIMFSYNNKELIINETVPNRFSPKSPDKAHLNLHINSLELGDSAVYFCASSQDLTFGSYGYTFGSGTRLTVV.

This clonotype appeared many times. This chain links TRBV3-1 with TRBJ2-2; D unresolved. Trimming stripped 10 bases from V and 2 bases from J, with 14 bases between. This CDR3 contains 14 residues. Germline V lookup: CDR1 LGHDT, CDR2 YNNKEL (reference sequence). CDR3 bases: TGTGCCACCGAATCTACAAGAAACACCGGGGAGCTGTTTTTT. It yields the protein CATESTRNTGELFF.

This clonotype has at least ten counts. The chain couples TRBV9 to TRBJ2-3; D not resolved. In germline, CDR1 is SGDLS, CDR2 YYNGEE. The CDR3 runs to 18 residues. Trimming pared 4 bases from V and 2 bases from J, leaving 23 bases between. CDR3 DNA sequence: TGTGCCAGCAGCTCCAACCCCCAGGCCCCATGGGTCACAGATACGCAGTATTTT. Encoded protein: CASSSNPQAPWVTDTQYF.

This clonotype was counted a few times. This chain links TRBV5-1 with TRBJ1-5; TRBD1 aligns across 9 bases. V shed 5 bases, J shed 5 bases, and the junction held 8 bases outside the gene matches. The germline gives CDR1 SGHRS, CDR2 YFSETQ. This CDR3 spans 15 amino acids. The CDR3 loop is CASSLMGQGYQPQHF. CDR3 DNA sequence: TGCGCCAGCAGTCTGATGGGACAGGGATATCAGCCCCAGCATTTT.

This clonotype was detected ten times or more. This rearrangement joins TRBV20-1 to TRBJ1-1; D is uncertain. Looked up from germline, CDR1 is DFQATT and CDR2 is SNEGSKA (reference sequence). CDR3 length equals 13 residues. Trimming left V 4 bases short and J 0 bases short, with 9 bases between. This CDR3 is CSAMADMNTEAFF. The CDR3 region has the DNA TGCAGTGCTATGGCGGATATGAACACTGAAGCTTTCTTT.

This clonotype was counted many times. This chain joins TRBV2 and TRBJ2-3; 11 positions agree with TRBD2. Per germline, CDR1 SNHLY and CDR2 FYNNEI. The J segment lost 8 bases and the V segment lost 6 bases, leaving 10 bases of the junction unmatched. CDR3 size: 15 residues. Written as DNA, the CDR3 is TGTGCCAGCAGCGGCCTAGCGGGGGGCAGCGGTACGCAGTATTTT. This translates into CASSGLAGGSGTQYF.

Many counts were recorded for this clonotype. As DNA, the CDR3 is TGTGCCAGCAGCTTGGTCGGGGAGGGGAACACTGAAGCTTTCTTT. As protein: CASSLVGEGNTEAFF. The V gene is TRBV5-4, the J gene TRBJ1-1; D unclear. V lost 0 bases and J lost 1, with 10 bases in between. The germline V gene encodes CDR1 SGHNT and CDR2 YYREEE (reference sequence). The CDR3 has 15 residues.

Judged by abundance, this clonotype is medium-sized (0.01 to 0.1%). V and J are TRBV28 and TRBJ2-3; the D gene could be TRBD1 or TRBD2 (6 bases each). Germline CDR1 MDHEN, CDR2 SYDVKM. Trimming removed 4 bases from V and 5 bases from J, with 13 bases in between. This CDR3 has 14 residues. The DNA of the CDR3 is TGTGCCAGCAGTTATAGGGGGGCCGGAGATACGCAGTATTTT. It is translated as CASSYRGAGDTQYF.

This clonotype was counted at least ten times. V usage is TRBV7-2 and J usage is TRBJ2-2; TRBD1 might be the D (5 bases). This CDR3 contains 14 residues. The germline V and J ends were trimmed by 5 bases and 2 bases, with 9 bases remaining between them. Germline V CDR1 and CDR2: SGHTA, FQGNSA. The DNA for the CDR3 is TGTGCCAGCAGCCTCGGACAAAACACCGGGGAGCTGTTTTTT. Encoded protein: CASSLGQNTGELFF. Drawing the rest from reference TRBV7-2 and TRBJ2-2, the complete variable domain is GAGVSQSPSNKVTEKGKDVELRCDPISGHTALYWYRQSLGQGLEFLIYFQGNSAPDKSGLPSDRFSAERTGGSVSTLTIQRTQQEDSAVYLCASSLGQNTGELFFGEGSRLTVL.

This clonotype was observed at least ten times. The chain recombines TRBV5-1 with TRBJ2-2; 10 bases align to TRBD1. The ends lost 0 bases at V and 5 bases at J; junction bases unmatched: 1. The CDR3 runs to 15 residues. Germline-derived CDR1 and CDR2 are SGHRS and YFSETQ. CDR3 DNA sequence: TGCGCCAGCAGCTTGGAGGGACAGGGGACCGGGGAGCTGTTTTTT. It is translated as CASSLEGQGTGELFF.

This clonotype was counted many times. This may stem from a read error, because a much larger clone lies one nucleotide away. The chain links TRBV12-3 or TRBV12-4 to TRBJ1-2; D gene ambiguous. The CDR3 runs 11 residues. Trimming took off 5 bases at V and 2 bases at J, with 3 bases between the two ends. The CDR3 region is CASSLNYGYTF. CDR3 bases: TGTGCCAGCAGTCTGAACTATGGCTACACCTTC.

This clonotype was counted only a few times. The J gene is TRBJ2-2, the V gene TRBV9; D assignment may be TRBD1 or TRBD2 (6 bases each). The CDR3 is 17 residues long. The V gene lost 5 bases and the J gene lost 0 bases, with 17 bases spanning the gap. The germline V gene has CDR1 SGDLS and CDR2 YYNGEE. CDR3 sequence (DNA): TGTGCCAGCAGTGACCTGAGGGGGGCCTCGAACACCGGGGAGCTGTTTTTT. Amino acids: CASSDLRGASNTGELFF. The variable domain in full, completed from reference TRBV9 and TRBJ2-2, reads DSGVTQTPKHLITATGQRVTLRCSPRSGDLSVYWYQQSLDQGLQFLIQYYNGEERAKGNILERFSAQQFPDLHSELNLSSLELGDSALYFCASSDLRGASNTGELFFGEGSRLTVL.

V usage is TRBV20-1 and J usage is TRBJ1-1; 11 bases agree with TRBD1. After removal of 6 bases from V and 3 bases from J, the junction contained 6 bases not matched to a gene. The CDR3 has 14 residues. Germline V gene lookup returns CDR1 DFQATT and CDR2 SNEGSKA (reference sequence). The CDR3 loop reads CSAYGDRGDTEAFF. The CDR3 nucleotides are TGCAGTGCGTATGGGGACAGGGGGGACACTGAAGCTTTCTTT.

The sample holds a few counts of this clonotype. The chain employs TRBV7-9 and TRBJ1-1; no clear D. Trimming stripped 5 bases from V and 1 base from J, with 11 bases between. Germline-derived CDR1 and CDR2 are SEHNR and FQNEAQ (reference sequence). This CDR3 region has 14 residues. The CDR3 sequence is CASSPGLGNTEAFF. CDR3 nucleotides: TGTGCCAGCAGCCCTGGGCTCGGGAACACTGAAGCTTTCTTT.

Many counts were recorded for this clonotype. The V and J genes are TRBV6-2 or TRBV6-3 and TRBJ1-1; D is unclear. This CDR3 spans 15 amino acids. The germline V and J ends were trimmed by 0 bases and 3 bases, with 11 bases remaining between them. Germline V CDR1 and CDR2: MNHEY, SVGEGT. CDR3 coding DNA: TGTGCCAGCAGTTACTCGCAGGCGGGCTACACTGAAGCTTTCTTT. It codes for CASSYSQAGYTEAFF.

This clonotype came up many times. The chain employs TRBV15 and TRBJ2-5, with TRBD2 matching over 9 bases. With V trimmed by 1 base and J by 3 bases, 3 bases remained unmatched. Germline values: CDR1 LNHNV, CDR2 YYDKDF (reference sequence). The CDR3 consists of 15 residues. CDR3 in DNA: TGTGCCACCAGCAGAGTGGCTAGCGGGAAAGAGACCCAGTACTTC. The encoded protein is CATSRVASGKETQYF.

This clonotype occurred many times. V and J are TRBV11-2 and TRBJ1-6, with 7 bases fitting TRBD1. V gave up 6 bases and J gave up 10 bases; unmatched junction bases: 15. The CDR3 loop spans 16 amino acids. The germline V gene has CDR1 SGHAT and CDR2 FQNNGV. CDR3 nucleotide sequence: TGTGCCAGCAGGCATATTCGCCGGGACAGACACTCACCCCTCCACTTT. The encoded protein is CASRHIRRDRHSPLHF.

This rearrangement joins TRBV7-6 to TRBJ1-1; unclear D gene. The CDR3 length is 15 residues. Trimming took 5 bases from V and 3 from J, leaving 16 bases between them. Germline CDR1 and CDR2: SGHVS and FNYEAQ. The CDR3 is CASSALGPPHTEAFF. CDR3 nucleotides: TGTGCCAGCAGCGCCTTAGGCCCCCCCCACACTGAAGCTTTCTTT.

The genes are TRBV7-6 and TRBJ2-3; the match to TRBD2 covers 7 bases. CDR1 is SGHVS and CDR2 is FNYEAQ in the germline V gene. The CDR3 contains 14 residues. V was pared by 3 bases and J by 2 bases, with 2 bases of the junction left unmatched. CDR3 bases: TGTGCCAGCAGCTTGACTAGCAACACAGATACGCAGTATTTT. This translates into CASSLTSNTDTQYF.

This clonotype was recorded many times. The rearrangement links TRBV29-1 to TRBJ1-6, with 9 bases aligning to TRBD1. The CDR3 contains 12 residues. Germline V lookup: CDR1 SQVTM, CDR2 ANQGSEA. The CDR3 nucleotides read TGCGCGACCGGGACAGGGAATTCACCCCTCCACTTT. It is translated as CATGTGNSPLHF.

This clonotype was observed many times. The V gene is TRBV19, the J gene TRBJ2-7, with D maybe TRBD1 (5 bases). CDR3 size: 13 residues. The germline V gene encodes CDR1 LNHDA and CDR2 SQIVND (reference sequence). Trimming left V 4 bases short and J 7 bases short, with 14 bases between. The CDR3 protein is CASSTRQSEEQYF. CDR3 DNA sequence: TGTGCCAGTAGTACTCGACAGTCGGAAGAGCAGTACTTC.

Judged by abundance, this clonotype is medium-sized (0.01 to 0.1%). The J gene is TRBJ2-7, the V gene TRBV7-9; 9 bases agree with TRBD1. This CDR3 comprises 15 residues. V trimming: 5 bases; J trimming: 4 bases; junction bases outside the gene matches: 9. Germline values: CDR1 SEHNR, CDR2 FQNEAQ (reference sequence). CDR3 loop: CASSLTGTGPYEQYF. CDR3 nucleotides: TGTGCCAGCAGCCTAACCGGGACAGGGCCTTACGAGCAGTACTTC.

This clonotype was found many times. CDR3 sequence (DNA): TGTGCCAGCAGCCCCACGGGGCCCTACGAGCAGTACTTC. As protein: CASSPTGPYEQYF. The J gene is TRBJ2-7, the V gene TRBV7-2; D assignment may be TRBD1 or TRBD2 (5 bases each). Trimming left V 5 bases short and J 2 bases short, with 10 bases between. This CDR3 contains 13 residues. CDR1 and CDR2 from the germline V gene are SGHTA and FQGNSA.

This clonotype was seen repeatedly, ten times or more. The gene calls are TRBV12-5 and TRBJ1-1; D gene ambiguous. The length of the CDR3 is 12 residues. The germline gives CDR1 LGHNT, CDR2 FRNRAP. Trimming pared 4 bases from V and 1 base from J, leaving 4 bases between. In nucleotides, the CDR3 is TGTGCTAGTGGTTGGGAGAACACTGAAGCTTTCTTT. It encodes CASGWENTEAFF.

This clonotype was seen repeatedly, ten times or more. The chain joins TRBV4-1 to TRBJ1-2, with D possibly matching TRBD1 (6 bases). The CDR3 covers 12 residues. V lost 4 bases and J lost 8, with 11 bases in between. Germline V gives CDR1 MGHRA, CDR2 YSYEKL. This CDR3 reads CASSPPGGGYTF. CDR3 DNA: TGCGCCAGCAGCCCCCCTGGGGGCGGCTACACCTTC.

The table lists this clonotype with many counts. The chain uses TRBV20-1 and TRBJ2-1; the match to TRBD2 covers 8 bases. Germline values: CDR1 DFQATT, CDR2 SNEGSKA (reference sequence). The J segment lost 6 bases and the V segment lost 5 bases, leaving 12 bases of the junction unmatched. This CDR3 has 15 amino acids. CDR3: CSAGTAGLDSNEQFF. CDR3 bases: TGCAGTGCTGGGACCGCGGGACTAGATAGCAATGAGCAGTTCTTC.

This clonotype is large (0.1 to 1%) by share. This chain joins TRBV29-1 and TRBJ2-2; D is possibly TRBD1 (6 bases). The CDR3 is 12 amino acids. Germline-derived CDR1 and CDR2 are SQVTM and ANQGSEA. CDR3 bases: TGCACCGCCGGACAGCCCACCGGGGAGCTGTTTTTT. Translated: CTAGQPTGELFF.